This TCR beta chain originates from a study of shared clonotypes between healthy human individuals. Trimming cost V 1 base and J 4 bases, with 7 bases left between them. This CDR3 is built from 12 residues. The germline V gene encodes CDR1 GTSNPN and CDR2 SVGIG (reference sequence). Sequenced by immunoSEQ multiplex PCR; TCRdb stores in-frame clones only, minus some. The sample has around 300,000 clones; roughly 87% are singletons. V and J are TRBV30 and TRBJ1-1; no clear D. Sequences were obtained from memory CD8+ T cells sorted from blood. As to subset: CD45RO+ cells pooled with CCR7-negative TemRA cells. This sequence originates from a man aged 18 to 29 in good health. The CDR3 DNA follows: TGTGCCTGGAGTGAAGTGGGCACTGAAGCTTTCTTT. Encoded protein: CAWSEVGTEAFF.